The next 29 T cell receptor beta chains were all read from a single sample in a study of blood T cell repertoires in COVID-19. Produced via immunoSEQ multiplex PCR; TCRdb's table is partial and in-frame only. The sample contains more than 300,000 clones, roughly 90% of which appear only once. Specimen: PBMCs or T cells enriched from blood (not recorded which). The receptors derive from a woman in her 30s who had been exposed to COVID-19.

A few counts support this clone. The chain has TRBV19 and TRBJ1-3, with a weak D call TRBD1 (5 bases). This CDR3 has 16 amino acids. The V gene's germline CDR1 is LNHDA and CDR2 SQIVND (reference sequence). V was clipped by 5 bases and J by 0 bases, with 14 bases between them. The CDR3 loop is CASSPRWGLSGNTIYF. The CDR3 coding sequence is TGTGCCAGTAGTCCCCGATGGGGACTCTCTGGAAACACCATATATTTT.

This chain joins TRBV5-1 and TRBJ1-1; 8 bases agree with TRBD1. The CDR3 has 15 residues. The V gene end was trimmed by 5 bases and the J gene end by 3 bases; junction bases not matched to a gene: 9. Looked up from germline, CDR1 is SGHRS and CDR2 is YFSETQ. The CDR3 reads CASRLQGAADTEAFF. CDR3 in DNA: TGCGCCAGCAGGCTTCAGGGGGCGGCGGACACTGAAGCTTTCTTT.

This chain uses TRBV3-1 (or the pseudogene TRBV3-2) with TRBJ1-1, with 7 bases aligning to TRBD1. The trim removed 5 bases at V and 5 bases at J, leaving 5 bases unmatched. Germline V gene data show CDR1 as LGHDT and CDR2 as YNNKEL (reference sequence). The CDR3 length is 13 residues. The CDR3 protein is CASSETGPTEAFF. CDR3 in DNA: TGTGCCAGCAGCGAGACAGGGCCTACTGAAGCTTTCTTT.

V and J are TRBV7-9 and TRBJ2-1, with D tentatively TRBD2 (5 bases). V lost 5 bases, J lost 0 bases, and 11 bases lay in between. Germline loops: CDR1 SEHNR, CDR2 FQNEAQ (reference sequence). CDR3 length: 15 residues. CDR3 nucleotide sequence: TGTGCCAGCAGCCGCCCACTAGGCTCCTACAATGAGCAGTTCTTC. It is translated as CASSRPLGSYNEQFF.

This chain joins TRBV9 and TRBJ1-5, with a possible D match to TRBD1 (5 bases). Germline V gene lookup returns CDR1 SGDLS and CDR2 YYNGEE. The CDR3 has 12 residues. The V and J ends lost 7 bases and 6 bases respectively, with 11 bases between them. The CDR3 protein is CASGRGSQPQHF. The CDR3 DNA sequence: TGTGCCAGCGGGAGGGGTTCTCAGCCCCAGCATTTT.

This rearrangement joins TRBV25-1 to TRBJ1-2, with no clear D. Per the germline V gene, CDR1 is MGHDK and CDR2 is SYGVNS. This CDR3 region has 11 residues. Trimming pared 6 bases from V and 1 base from J, leaving 3 bases between. In DNA form, the CDR3 reads TGTGCCAGCAGCCTTAACTATGGCTACACCTTC. Amino acids: CASSLNYGYTF.

The V gene is TRBV11-1, the J gene TRBJ2-5; tentative D call: TRBD2 (6 bases). From germline, CDR1 is SGHAT and CDR2 FQDESV (reference sequence). The CDR3 contains 12 residues. Deletions cut 2 bases from V and 5 bases from J, with 6 bases between. The CDR3 nucleotides read TGTGCCAGCAGCTTACGGGGGGAGACCCAGTACTTC. It specifies CASSLRGETQYF.

V usage is TRBV10-3 and J usage is TRBJ1-1, with no clear D. Trimming removed 4 bases at V and 1 base at J, with 4 bases between. The CDR3 runs to 12 residues. The germline gives CDR1 ENHRY, CDR2 SYGVKD. The CDR3 DNA follows: TGTGCCATCAGTGGGCAGAACACTGAAGCTTTCTTT. Translating gives CAISGQNTEAFF.

This chain uses TRBV30 with TRBJ2-7, with D perhaps matching TRBD1 (5 bases). The V gene lost 3 bases and the J gene lost 1 base, with 7 bases spanning the gap. Germline CDR1 is GTSNPN and CDR2 is SVGIG (reference sequence). The CDR3 totals 12 residues. In DNA form, the CDR3 reads TGTGCCTGGAGAGGGGATTCCTACGAGCAGTACTTC. It yields the protein CAWRGDSYEQYF.

The chain uses TRBV7-9 and TRBJ1-4; 8 positions agree with TRBD1. Germline CDR1 reads SEHNR; CDR2 reads FQNEAQ (reference sequence). The CDR3 is made up of 14 amino acids. After removal of 4 bases from V and 7 bases from J, the junction contained 5 bases not matched to a gene. CDR3 in DNA: TGTGCCAGCAGCTCAGGGGGCGCAGGTGAAAAACTGTTTTTT. Its protein product is CASSSGGAGEKLFF. The complete variable domain, with remaining parts taken from reference TRBV7-9 and TRBJ1-4, reads DTGVSQNPRHKITKRGQNVTFRCDPISEHNRLYWYRQTLGQGPEFLTYFQNEAQLEKSRLLSDRFSAERPKGSFSTLEIQRTEQGDSAMYLCASSSGGAGEKLFFGSGTQLSVL.

Only one count was recorded for this clone. J is TRBJ1-3 and V is TRBV5-4, with a weak D call TRBD1 (5 bases). Germline V lookup: CDR1 SGHNT, CDR2 YYREEE (reference sequence). Trimming stripped 0 bases from V and 0 bases from J, with 10 bases between. The CDR3 runs 16 residues. CDR3 in amino acids: CASSLDLGGSGNTIYF. The CDR3 nucleotides are TGTGCCAGCAGCTTGGATCTGGGGGGCTCTGGAAACACCATATATTTT.

V gene TRBV13 combines with J gene TRBJ1-3, with D tentatively TRBD1 (5 bases). The V gene's germline CDR1 is PRHDT and CDR2 FYEKMQ (reference sequence). This CDR3 has 14 residues. V lost 5 bases, J lost 0 bases, and 8 bases lay in between. The CDR3 spells CASSRGDSGNTIYF. In DNA, the CDR3 is TGTGCCAGCAGCCGGGGGGACTCTGGAAACACCATATATTTT.

V usage is TRBV6-5 and J usage is TRBJ1-3, with 12 bases lining up with TRBD1. The CDR3 runs 15 residues. CDR1 is MNHEY, CDR2 SVGAGI, per germline. V trimming: 2 bases; J trimming: 11 bases; junction bases outside the gene matches: 7. CDR3 region: CASSYLGTGGAPIYF. The DNA of the CDR3 is TGTGCCAGCAGTTACCTCGGGACAGGGGGCGCGCCCATATATTTT.

The chain couples TRBV11-3 to TRBJ1-2, with D unclear. The CDR3 spans 15 residues. Germline CDR1 SGHNT, CDR2 YENEEA. V was pared by 3 bases and J by 6 bases, with 17 bases between. The CDR3 reads CASSLLQPFWNGYTF. Here the CDR3 DNA reads TGTGCCAGCAGCTTGTTACAGCCCTTTTGGAATGGCTACACCTTC.

Comment on this clone: Distinct nucleotide sequences in the sample also encode this CDR3. The chain links TRBV19 to TRBJ1-2; D not resolved. Germline-derived CDR1 and CDR2 are LNHDA and SQIVND (reference sequence). V lost 3 bases, J lost 4 bases, and 9 bases lay in between. The CDR3 length is 13 residues. CDR3 region: CASSISSVYGYTF. In nucleotides, the CDR3 is TGTGCCAGTAGTATCTCGTCGGTCTATGGCTACACCTTC. The full variable domain, its missing parts supplied by reference TRBV19 and TRBJ1-2, is DGGITQSPKYLFRKEGQNVTLSCEQNLNHDAMYWYRQDPGQGLRLIYYSQIVNDFQKGDIAEGYSVSREKKESFPLTVTSAQKNPTAFYLCASSISSVYGYTFGSGTRLTVV.

The rearrangement joins TRBV5-1 to TRBJ2-5; possibly TRBD1 for D (6 bases). Trimming took 1 base from V and 1 from J, leaving 14 bases between them. The CDR3 runs to 16 residues. Germline V CDR1 and CDR2: SGHRS, YFSETQ. CDR3 sequence (DNA): TGCGCCAGCAGCTTGAGATCGTGGGGGCCCCAAGAGACCCAGTACTTC. Its protein product is CASSLRSWGPQETQYF.

This clone was seen more than once but under ten times. The J gene is TRBJ1-5, the V gene TRBV9; unclear D gene. Germline-derived CDR1 and CDR2 are SGDLS and YYNGEE. V dropped 0 bases and J dropped 11 bases, with 12 bases sitting between them. CDR3 size: 13 residues. CDR3 DNA: TGTGCCAGCAGCGTAGCCCCGTTTGAGGCCCAGCATTTT. Translation gives CASSVAPFEAQHF.

The J gene is TRBJ1-5, the V gene TRBV6-5; 8 positions match TRBD1. The CDR3 spans 15 residues. V shed 6 bases, J shed 4 bases, and the junction held 8 bases outside the gene matches. Germline assignment: CDR1 MNHEY and CDR2 SVGAGI. This chain's CDR3 is CASRLQGVLNQPQHF. CDR3 coding DNA: TGTGCCAGCAGGCTACAGGGGGTTCTTAATCAGCCCCAGCATTTT.

The gene calls are TRBV2 and TRBJ2-1; D is uncertain. The CDR3 is 16 residues long. Trimming shortened V by 2 bases and J by 1 base, and 12 bases separated the two germline ends. Germline V gene sequence: CDR1 SNHLY, CDR2 FYNNEI. This CDR3 reads CASSEYLTESYNEQFF. CDR3 nucleotide sequence: TGTGCCAGCAGTGAATATTTAACCGAGTCCTACAATGAGCAGTTCTTC.

J is TRBJ2-1 and V is TRBV5-1; perhaps TRBD2 as D (7 bases). Germline lookup yields CDR1 SGHRS and CDR2 YFSETQ. The CDR3 is made up of 14 amino acids. V was cut by 2 bases and J by 8 bases, with 14 bases left in between. Written as DNA, the CDR3 is TGCGCCAGCAGCTTATGGGGCGGGGGCGATGAGCAGTTCTTC. Translated: CASSLWGGGDEQFF.

V is TRBV4-1 and J is TRBJ2-1; 8 bases map to TRBD2. Losses at the gene ends were 2 bases for V and 4 bases for J; bases not matched to a gene: 7. Germline CDR1 and CDR2: MGHRA and YSYEKL. The CDR3 length is 16 residues. CDR3 residues: CASSQRGIAGYNEQFF. The CDR3 nucleotides read TGCGCCAGCAGCCAAAGGGGAATAGCGGGGTACAATGAGCAGTTCTTC.

The gene calls are TRBV4-1 and TRBJ1-1; TRBD1 aligns across 7 bases. Germline V gives CDR1 MGHRA, CDR2 YSYEKL. The CDR3 consists of 13 residues. Trimming removed 3 bases from V and 3 bases from J; junction bases left unmatched: 1. The CDR3 loop is CASSHRGDTEAFF. The CDR3 bases are TGCGCCAGCAGCCACAGGGGGGACACTGAAGCTTTCTTT.

The chain joins TRBV7-2 to TRBJ1-2; 11 nucleotides match TRBD1. The germline V gene has CDR1 SGHTA and CDR2 FQGNSA. The junction had 9 bases not matched to a gene; V was cut back by 5 bases and J by 4 bases. The CDR3 totals 16 residues. The CDR3, as DNA: TGTGCCAGCAGCGCCAGGACAGGGGGCGCGACCTATGGCTACACCTTC. It encodes CASSARTGGATYGYTF.

The genes are TRBV2 and TRBJ1-2; the D is unclear. The CDR3 is 14 residues long. Between the trimmed V and J ends, which lost 8 bases and 6 bases, there was a span of 19 bases. Germline-derived CDR1 and CDR2 are SNHLY and FYNNEI. This CDR3 is CASVLSGRGNGYTF. For the CDR3, the DNA is TGTGCCAGCGTCCTTTCGGGGAGAGGGAATGGCTACACCTTC.

The chain employs TRBV5-1 and TRBJ2-2, with TRBD1 matching 7 bases. Germline V gene data show CDR1 as SGHRS and CDR2 as YFSETQ. This CDR3 comprises 17 residues. J lost 2 bases, V lost 4 bases, and 11 bases had no gene match. The CDR3 DNA reads as TGCGCCAGCAGCCTGAGTGCCGGGACAGCAAACACCGGGGAGCTGTTTTTT. Its protein is CASSLSAGTANTGELFF.

The rearrangement joins TRBV19 to TRBJ1-2, with 7 bases that match TRBD1. V was clipped by 5 bases and J by 5 bases; unmatched bases: 5. CDR1 and CDR2 (germline): LNHDA, SQIVND (reference sequence). The CDR3 covers 13 residues. The CDR3 sequence is CASSPGTVYGYTF. CDR3 nucleotide sequence: TGTGCCAGTAGTCCGGGGACAGTTTATGGCTACACCTTC.

V and J are TRBV2 and TRBJ1-1, with D perhaps matching TRBD1 (5 bases). Germline assignment: CDR1 SNHLY and CDR2 FYNNEI. The CDR3 is made up of 13 amino acids. Trimming shortened V by 2 bases and J by 5 bases, and 9 bases separated the two germline ends. The CDR3: CASSEQGRTEAFF. The CDR3, as DNA: TGTGCCAGCAGTGAACAGGGTCGAACTGAAGCTTTCTTT.

This clone appeared a single time. The chain recombines TRBV6-5 with TRBJ1-2; D is possibly TRBD1 (6 bases). Trimming left V 7 bases short and J 2 bases short, with 11 bases between. Germline CDR1 and CDR2: MNHEY and SVGAGI. This CDR3 contains 13 residues. CDR3: CASTGGPNYGYTF. The CDR3 region has the DNA TGTGCCAGCACGGGGGGCCCCAACTATGGCTACACCTTC.

The CDR3 here is CASSLEAGINYGYTF. In DNA form, the CDR3 reads TGCGCCAGCAGCTTGGAGGCAGGCATTAACTATGGCTACACCTTC. The chain combines TRBV5-1 with TRBJ1-2; D remains unclear. The CDR3 contains 15 residues. V lost 0 bases to trimming and J lost 1 base, with 10 bases between them. The germline V gene encodes CDR1 SGHRS and CDR2 YFSETQ.